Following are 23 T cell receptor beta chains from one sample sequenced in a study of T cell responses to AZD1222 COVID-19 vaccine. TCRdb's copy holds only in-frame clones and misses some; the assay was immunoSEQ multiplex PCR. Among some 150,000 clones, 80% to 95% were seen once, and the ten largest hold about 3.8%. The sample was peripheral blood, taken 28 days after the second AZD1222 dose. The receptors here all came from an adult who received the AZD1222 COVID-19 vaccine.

CDR3 bases: TGTGCCATCAAAAAGGATCGCGACGGCTACAATGAGCAGTTCTTC. Its translation is CAIKKDRDGYNEQFF. The chain carries TRBV10-3 and TRBJ2-1; the D is unclear. CDR3 length: 15 amino acids. Germline V CDR1 and CDR2: ENHRY, SYGVKD. Trimming stripped 7 bases from V and 3 bases from J, with 16 bases between.

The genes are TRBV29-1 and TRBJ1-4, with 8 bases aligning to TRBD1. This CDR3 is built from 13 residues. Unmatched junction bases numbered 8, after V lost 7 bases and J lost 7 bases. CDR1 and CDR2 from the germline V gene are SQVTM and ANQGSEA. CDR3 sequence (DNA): TGCAGCGGAGGACAGGGCGACGGTGAAAAACTGTTTTTT. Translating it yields CSGGQGDGEKLFF.

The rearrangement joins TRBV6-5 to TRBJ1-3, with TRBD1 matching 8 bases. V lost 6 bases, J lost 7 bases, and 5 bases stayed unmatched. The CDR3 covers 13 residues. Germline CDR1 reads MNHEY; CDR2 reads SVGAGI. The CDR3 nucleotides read TGTGCCAGCAGAGTGGACAGGGCGAACACCATATATTTT. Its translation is CASRVDRANTIYF.

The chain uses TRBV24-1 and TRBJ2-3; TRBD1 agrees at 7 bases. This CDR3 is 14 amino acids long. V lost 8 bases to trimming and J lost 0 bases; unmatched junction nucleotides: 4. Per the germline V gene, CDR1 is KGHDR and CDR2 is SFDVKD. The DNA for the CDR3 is TGTGCCACCACCCCAGGGGGTAGCACAGATACGCAGTATTTT. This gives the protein CATTPGGSTDTQYF.

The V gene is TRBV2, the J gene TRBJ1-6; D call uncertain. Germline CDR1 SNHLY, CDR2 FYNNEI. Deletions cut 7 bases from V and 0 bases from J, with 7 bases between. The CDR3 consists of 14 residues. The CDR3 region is CASTGSSYNSPLHF. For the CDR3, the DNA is TGTGCCAGCACGGGGAGCTCCTATAATTCACCCCTCCACTTT.

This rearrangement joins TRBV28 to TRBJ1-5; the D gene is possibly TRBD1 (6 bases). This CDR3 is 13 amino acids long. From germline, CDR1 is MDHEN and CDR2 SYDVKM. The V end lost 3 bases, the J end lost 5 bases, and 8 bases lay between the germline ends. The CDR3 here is CASSLRGYQPQHF. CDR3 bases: TGTGCCAGCAGTTTGAGGGGGTATCAGCCCCAGCATTTT.

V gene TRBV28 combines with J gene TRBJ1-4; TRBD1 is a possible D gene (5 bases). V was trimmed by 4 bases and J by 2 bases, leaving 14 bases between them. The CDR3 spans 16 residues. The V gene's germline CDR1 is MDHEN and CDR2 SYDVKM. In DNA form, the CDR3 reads TGTGCCAGCAGTTCCGGCGGAGGGGAGACTAATGAAAAACTGTTTTTT. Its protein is CASSSGGGETNEKLFF. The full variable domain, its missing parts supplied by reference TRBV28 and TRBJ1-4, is DVKVTQSSRYLVKRTGEKVFLECVQDMDHENMFWYRQDPGLGLRLIYFSYDVKMKEKGDIPEGYSVSREKKERFSLILESASTNQTSMYLCASSSGGGETNEKLFFGSGTQLSVL.

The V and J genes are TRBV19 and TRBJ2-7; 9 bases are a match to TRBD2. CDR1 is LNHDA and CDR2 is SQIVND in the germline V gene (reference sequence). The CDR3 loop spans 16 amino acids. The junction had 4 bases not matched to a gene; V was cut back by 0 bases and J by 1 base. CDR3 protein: CASSIEGTSPSYEQYF. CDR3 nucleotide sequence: TGTGCCAGTAGTATAGAGGGGACTAGCCCTTCCTACGAGCAGTACTTC.

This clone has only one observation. DNA for the CDR3: TGTGCCAGCAGCCCCAGGACTAGCGGGGCCTACGAGCAGTACTTC. As protein: CASSPRTSGAYEQYF. The genes are TRBV9 and TRBJ2-7, with TRBD2 matching over 12 bases. Per germline, CDR1 SGDLS and CDR2 YYNGEE. The ends lost 4 bases at V and 2 bases at J; junction bases unmatched: 4. The CDR3 sequence is 15 residues long.

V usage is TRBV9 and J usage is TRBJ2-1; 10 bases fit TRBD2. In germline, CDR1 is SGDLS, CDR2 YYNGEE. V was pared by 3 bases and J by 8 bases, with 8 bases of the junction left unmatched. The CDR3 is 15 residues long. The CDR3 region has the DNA TGTGCCAGCAGCGCAGCGGGAGGGCTTGGATATGAGCAGTTCTTC. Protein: CASSAAGGLGYEQFF.

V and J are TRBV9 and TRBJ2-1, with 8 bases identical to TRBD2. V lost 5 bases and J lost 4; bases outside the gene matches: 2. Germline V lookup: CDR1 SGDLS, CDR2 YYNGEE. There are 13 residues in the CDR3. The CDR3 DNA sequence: TGTGCCAGCAGTCTAGCGGGTTACAATGAGCAGTTCTTC. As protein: CASSLAGYNEQFF.

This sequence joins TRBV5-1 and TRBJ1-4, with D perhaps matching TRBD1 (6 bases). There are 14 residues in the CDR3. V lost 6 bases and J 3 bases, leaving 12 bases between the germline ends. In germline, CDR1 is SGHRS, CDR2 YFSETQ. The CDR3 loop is CASTQGGANEKLFF. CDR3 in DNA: TGCGCCAGCACCCAAGGGGGTGCTAATGAAAAACTGTTTTTT.

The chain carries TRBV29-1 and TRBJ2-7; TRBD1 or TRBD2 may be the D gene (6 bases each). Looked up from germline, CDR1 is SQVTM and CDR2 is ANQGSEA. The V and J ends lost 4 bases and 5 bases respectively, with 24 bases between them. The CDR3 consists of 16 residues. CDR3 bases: TGCAGCGTTGCCCTCTTAGGGACAAGGGGGGCCCACGAGCAGTACTTC. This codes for CSVALLGTRGAHEQYF.

The CDR3 sequence: CASSSPPGSGETQYF. Here the CDR3 DNA reads TGTGCCAGCAGCTCCCCCCCGGGGAGTGGAGAGACCCAGTACTTC. The chain employs TRBV11-2 and TRBJ2-5, with a tentative D call TRBD2 (5 bases). CDR1 is SGHAT and CDR2 is FQNNGV in the germline V gene. The V gene lost 4 bases and the J gene lost 4 bases, with 16 bases spanning the gap. The CDR3 sequence is 15 residues long. Full variable domain (remainder filled in from reference TRBV11-2 and TRBJ2-5): EAGVAQSPRYKIIEKRQSVAFWCNPISGHATLYWYQQILGQGPKLLIQFQNNGVVDDSQLPKDRFSAERLKGVDSTLKIQPAKLEDSAVYLCASSSPPGSGETQYFGPGTRLLVL.

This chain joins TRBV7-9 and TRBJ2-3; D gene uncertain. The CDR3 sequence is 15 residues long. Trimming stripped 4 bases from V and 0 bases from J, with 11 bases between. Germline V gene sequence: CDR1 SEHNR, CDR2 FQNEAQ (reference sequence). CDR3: CASSSQTQSTDTQYF. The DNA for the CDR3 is TGTGCCAGCAGCTCCCAGACGCAAAGCACAGATACGCAGTATTTT.

CDR3 sequence (DNA): TGTGCCTGGAGCGATGGGACAAAGCACGAGCAGTACTTC. It specifies CAWSDGTKHEQYF. The gene calls are TRBV30 and TRBJ2-7; TRBD1 is a possible D gene (6 bases). The CDR3 runs to 13 residues. The V gene lost 3 bases and the J gene lost 5 bases, with 14 bases spanning the gap. CDR1 and CDR2 from the germline V gene are GTSNPN and SVGIG (reference sequence).

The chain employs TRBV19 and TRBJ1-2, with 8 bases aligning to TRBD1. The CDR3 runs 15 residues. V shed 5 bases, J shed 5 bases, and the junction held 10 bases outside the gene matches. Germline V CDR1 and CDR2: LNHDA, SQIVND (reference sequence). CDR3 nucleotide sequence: TGTGCCAGTAGTCGAAAACCCGGGACAGGTTATGGCTACACCTTC. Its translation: CASSRKPGTGYGYTF.

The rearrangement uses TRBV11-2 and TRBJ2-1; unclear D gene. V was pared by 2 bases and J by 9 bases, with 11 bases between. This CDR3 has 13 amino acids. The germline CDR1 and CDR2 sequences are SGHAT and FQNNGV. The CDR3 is CASSLLQVGEQFF. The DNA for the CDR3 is TGTGCCAGCAGCTTATTGCAGGTCGGTGAGCAGTTCTTC.

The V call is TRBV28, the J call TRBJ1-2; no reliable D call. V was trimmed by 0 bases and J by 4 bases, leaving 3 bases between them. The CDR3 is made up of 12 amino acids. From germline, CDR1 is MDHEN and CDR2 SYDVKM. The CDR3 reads CASSLWGYGYTF. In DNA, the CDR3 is TGTGCCAGCAGTTTATGGGGCTATGGCTACACCTTC.

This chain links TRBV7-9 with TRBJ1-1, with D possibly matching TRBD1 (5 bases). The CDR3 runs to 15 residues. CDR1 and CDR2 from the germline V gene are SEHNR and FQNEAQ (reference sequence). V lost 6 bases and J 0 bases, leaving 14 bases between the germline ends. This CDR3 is CASRWGGSMNTEAFF. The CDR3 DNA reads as TGTGCCAGCAGATGGGGCGGATCCATGAACACTGAAGCTTTCTTT.

The CDR3 DNA reads as TGTGCCAGCAGTGAAGCGGTGATCAATCAGCCCCAGCATTTT. Amino acid sequence: CASSEAVINQPQHF. The genes are TRBV6-1 and TRBJ1-5; unclear D gene. Looked up from germline, CDR1 is MNHNS and CDR2 is SASEGT. With 0 bases removed from V and 3 bases from J, the gap between germline ends came to 6 bases. CDR3 size: 14 residues.

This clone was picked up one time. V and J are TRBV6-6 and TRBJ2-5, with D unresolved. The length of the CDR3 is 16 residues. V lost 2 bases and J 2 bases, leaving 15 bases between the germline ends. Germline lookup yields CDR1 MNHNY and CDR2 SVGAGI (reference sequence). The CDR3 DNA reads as TGTGCCAGCAGTTACGAAATTATTACGCCTCAAGAGACCCAGTACTTC. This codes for CASSYEIITPQETQYF.

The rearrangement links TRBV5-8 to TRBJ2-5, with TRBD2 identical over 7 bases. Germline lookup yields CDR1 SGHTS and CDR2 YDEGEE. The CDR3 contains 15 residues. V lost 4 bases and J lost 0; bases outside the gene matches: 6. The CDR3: CASSPRLAHQETQYF. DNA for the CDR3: TGTGCCAGCAGCCCCCGACTAGCACACCAAGAGACCCAGTACTTC.